These 7 T cell receptor beta chains were all obtained from the same sample, sequenced in a study of cytomegalovirus exposure and HLA in healthy donors. Amplification used 60 Vbeta primers and 13 Jbeta primers. Profiled with immunoSEQ multiplex PCR; TCRdb holds only in-frame clones, not every one. The sample carries about 140,000 clones, roughly 74% recorded once. The material sequenced was PBMCs. The receptors come from a man younger than 35 in good health and CMV-seropositive.

The chain carries TRBV4-1 and TRBJ2-7; 7 bases agree with TRBD1. The V gene end was trimmed by 5 bases and the J gene end by 3 bases; junction bases not matched to a gene: 10. Germline values: CDR1 MGHRA, CDR2 YSYEKL. The CDR3 runs 15 residues. The DNA of the CDR3 is TGCGCCAGCAGCGCCTCGGGACAGTCTCTCTACGAGCAGTACTTC. Encoded protein: CASSASGQSLYEQYF.

The chain recombines TRBV19 with TRBJ2-1; TRBD2 aligns across 13 bases. V shed 0 bases, J shed 7 bases, and the junction held 9 bases outside the gene matches. The CDR3 covers 18 residues. Germline CDR1 LNHDA, CDR2 SQIVND (reference sequence). The CDR3 loop is CASSIEVPGLAGRNEQFF. For the CDR3, the DNA is TGTGCCAGTAGTATAGAGGTGCCGGGACTAGCGGGGAGGAATGAGCAGTTCTTC.

This chain's CDR3 is CAWIKAGLQETQYF. The CDR3 nucleotides are TGTGCCTGGATAAAAGCGGGGCTTCAAGAGACCCAGTACTTC. The chain combines TRBV30 with TRBJ2-5; 7 bases fit TRBD2. V trimming: 4 bases; J trimming: 2 bases; junction bases outside the gene matches: 7. This CDR3 has 14 amino acids. Germline V gene lookup returns CDR1 GTSNPN and CDR2 SVGIG (reference sequence).

This chain links TRBV13 with TRBJ1-6; TRBD1 aligns across 10 bases. In germline, CDR1 is PRHDT, CDR2 FYEKMQ (reference sequence). The V and J ends lost 4 bases and 3 bases, in that order; junction bases with no gene match: 6. CDR3 length equals 17 residues. In DNA, the CDR3 is TGTGCCAGCAGCTCACGACAGGGGGCAGGCTATAATTCACCCCTCCACTTT. This encodes CASSSRQGAGYNSPLHF.

CDR3 in amino acids: CASRGATGGSHEQYF. The CDR3 nucleotides are TGTGCCAGCAGAGGGGCAACAGGGGGCAGCCACGAGCAGTACTTC. The J gene is TRBJ2-7, the V gene TRBV28; 9 bases are a match to TRBD1. The CDR3 loop spans 15 amino acids. The J segment lost 5 bases and the V segment lost 6 bases, leaving 11 bases of the junction unmatched. The germline CDR1 and CDR2 sequences are MDHEN and SYDVKM. Variable domain in full (rest from reference TRBV28 and TRBJ2-7): DVKVTQSSRYLVKRTGEKVFLECVQDMDHENMFWYRQDPGLGLRLIYFSYDVKMKEKGDIPEGYSVSREKKERFSLILESASTNQTSMYLCASRGATGGSHEQYFGPGTRLTVT.

The V gene is TRBV28, the J gene TRBJ1-1; 7 bases are a match to TRBD1. The CDR3 spans 16 residues. V lost 5 bases to trimming and J lost 1 base; unmatched junction nucleotides: 10. From germline, CDR1 is MDHEN and CDR2 SYDVKM. This chain's CDR3 is CASSPGTGAGNTEAFF. The CDR3 DNA reads TGTGCCAGCAGTCCTGGCACAGGGGCTGGGAACACTGAAGCTTTCTTT.

A few counts support this clone. The rearrangement joins TRBV5-4 to TRBJ2-4; TRBD2 aligns across 7 bases. The ends lost 4 bases at V and 0 bases at J; junction bases unmatched: 4. The length of the CDR3 is 15 residues. Germline V gene sequence: CDR1 SGHNT, CDR2 YYREEE (reference sequence). CDR3 residues: CASSRASGAKNIQYF. CDR3 sequence (DNA): TGTGCCAGCAGCCGGGCTAGCGGAGCCAAAAACATTCAGTACTTC.